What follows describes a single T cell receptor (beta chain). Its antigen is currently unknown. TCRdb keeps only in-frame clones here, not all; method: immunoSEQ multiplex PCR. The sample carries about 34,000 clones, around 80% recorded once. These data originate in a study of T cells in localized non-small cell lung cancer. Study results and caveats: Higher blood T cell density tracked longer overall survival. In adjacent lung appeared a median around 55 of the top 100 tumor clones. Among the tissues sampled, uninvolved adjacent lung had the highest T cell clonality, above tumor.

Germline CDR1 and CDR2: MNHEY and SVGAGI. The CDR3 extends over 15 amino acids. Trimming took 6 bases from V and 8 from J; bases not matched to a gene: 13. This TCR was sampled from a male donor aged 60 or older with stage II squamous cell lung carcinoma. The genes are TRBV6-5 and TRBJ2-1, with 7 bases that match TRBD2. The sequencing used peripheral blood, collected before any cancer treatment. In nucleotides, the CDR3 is TGTGCCAGCAGCCCCCTGGGGGAGGGCCAGGATGAGCAGTTCTTC. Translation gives CASSPLGEGQDEQFF.